This TCR beta chain was documented in a study of early T cells in non-severe SARS-CoV-2 infection. This clonotype was counted only a few times. CDR1 SGHTA and CDR2 FQGTGA come from the germline V gene. This CDR3 is 15 amino acids long. Trimming shortened V by 2 bases and J by 8 bases, and 16 bases separated the two germline ends. Individual cDNA molecules were tagged with unique molecular identifiers, the study reported. TCRdb independently ran MiXCR on the 5' RACE reads; one entry per CDR3 protein. The sample contains about 49,000 distinct CDR3 sequences, approximately 12% of which appear only once. The sequence was obtained from an adult who was a healthcare worker with PCR-confirmed SARS-CoV-2 infection or an uninfected control (not recorded which). Material: whole blood, obtained at baseline. The chain has TRBV7-3 and TRBJ2-1, with D possibly called TRBD1 or TRBD2 (5 bases each). For the CDR3, the DNA is TGTGCCAGCAGCTTAGACAGAGGGCCGTGGGATGAGCAGTTCTTC. Its translation: CASSLDRGPWDEQFF.